Sequencing of this T cell receptor beta chain was carried out in a study of blood T cell repertoires in COVID-19 (dated by TCRdb to 2018 to 2021). Background for the entire study: The collaborator samples originated in the United States, Italy and Spain and spanned the acute and convalescent phases of COVID-19. The repertoires were made available in a free public database intended to serve as a resource for research on the immune response to SARS-CoV-2. The dataset comprised deeply sampled blood TCRbeta repertoires from subjects exposed to, actively infected with, or recovered from COVID-19. The sample metadata nearly always contained a de-identified subject ID, COVID-19 status, age in years and sex. The samples were drawn from the first 160 participants of the ongoing ImmuneRACE study and from under 1,500 subjects provided by 6 global collaborators. Where HLA class I and class II types were available, the types were taken from metadata supplied by the sample provider, not from assay-based typing. The material from the prospective study consisted of cDNA or gDNA derived from T cells, B-cell-depleted T cells, or PBMCs.

Participants in the prospective study were enrolled through a virtual design, were aged roughly 18 to 95 years, and lived in under 25 United States geographic areas. To assign participants to cohorts, the prospective study relied on clinical history that participants themselves reported in a screening survey and a study questionnaire. In the prospective study, whole blood, serum and a nasopharyngeal or oropharyngeal swab were collected from each participant by mobile phlebotomists. Participants in the prospective study had the option to provide additional blood draws and questionnaires over a roughly 2-month period. Before DNA extraction, prospective study blood samples were shipped either frozen or at room temperature. Regarding this clone: Its antigen target is currently unknown. No base quality information exists; no much larger clone differs at one position.

TCRbeta CDR3 regions were amplified from genomic DNA using the immunoSEQ Assay, a bias-controlled multiplex PCR. As for how the authors treated the data: The number of nucleated cells in each sample was estimated from the amplification of reference gene primers within the assay. Sequence reads were collapsed and filtered to measure the absolute abundance of every unique TCRbeta CDR3 rearrangement. For each sample, productive Simpson clonality was calculated as the square root of Simpson's diversity index over productive rearrangements. TCRdb carries this immuneACCESS record with in-frame sequences only. Its versions omit some clonotypes, under half of them owing to an unresolved V gene in the studies checked, with the rest unexplained. The DNA gave D and trimming, while V, J and clone size come from that table. In this sample the table shows about 270,000 clones, about 90% of which occur a single time. The ten largest clonotypes hold 4.1% of the sample.

Points the paper makes about the study in general: How much clinical and demographic metadata was included differed by source and by participant, and the metadata was provided uncurated.

V is cut by 1 base and J by 0 bases, and the space between the germline ends is 28 bases. Sequences SGHDN (CDR1) and FVKESK (CDR2) are obtained from the germline V gene. Spanning cysteine to phenylalanine, the CDR3 consists of 21 amino acids. The read is trimmed to its CDR3 DNA, 63 bases read in frame from base 1. The clonotype was recovered from a woman aged 25 to 39 with acute COVID-19. The sample was PBMCs or T cells enriched from blood (not recorded which). The chain couples TRBV14 to TRBJ2-7; TRBD2 could be the D gene, as 5 bases match. In nucleotides, the sequence is TGTGCCAGCAGCCAAGGGTGGAATGCGGAATTGGCGGGCCGTACCTCCTACGAGCAGTACTTC. The translation is CASSQGWNAELAGRTSYEQYF.